Below are 19 T cell receptor beta chains sequenced from a single sample in a study of T cell clonotyping in hematopoietic cell transplantation. Clones were read by immunoSEQ multiplex PCR, and TCRdb kept only the in-frame ones, dropping some. This table holds under 5,500 clones, under 85% found once. This sample comprised peripheral blood mononuclear cells, obtained 180 days after allogeneic stem cell transplant. All receptors come from a male patient in his sixties who had an allogeneic stem cell transplant from an unrelated donor, so T cells may come from the graft donor. Some clones in this sample may be carry-over from other donors' samples.

This clone was seen more than once but under ten times. This chain uses TRBV7-9 with TRBJ1-4, with 9 positions matching TRBD1. This CDR3 spans 16 amino acids. V shed 4 bases and J 5 bases; nucleotides not matched to a gene: 8. Germline CDR1 and CDR2: SEHNR and FQNEAQ (reference sequence). CDR3 in amino acids: CASSSTGTGINEKLFF. Written as DNA, the CDR3 is TGTGCCAGCAGCTCGACCGGGACAGGGATCAATGAAAAACTGTTTTTT. Variable domain in full (rest from reference TRBV7-9 and TRBJ1-4): DTGVSQNPRHKITKRGQNVTFRCDPISEHNRLYWYRQTLGQGPEFLTYFQNEAQLEKSRLLSDRFSAERPKGSFSTLEIQRTEQGDSAMYLCASSSTGTGINEKLFFGSGTQLSVL.

The chain carries TRBV9 and TRBJ1-1; D uncertain. The germline V gene encodes CDR1 SGDLS and CDR2 YYNGEE. Trimming removed 3 bases from V and 1 base from J, with 4 bases in between. The CDR3 loop spans 12 amino acids. The CDR3 nucleotides are TGTGCCAGCAGCGAACAGAACACTGAAGCTTTCTTT. This sequence encodes CASSEQNTEAFF.

The genes are TRBV18 and TRBJ2-3; 7 nucleotides match TRBD2. The CDR3 length is 13 residues. V dropped 4 bases and J dropped 4; count of bases not matched to a gene: 2. Germline CDR1 and CDR2: KGHSH and LQKENI. This CDR3 is CASSLGRADTQYF. As DNA, the CDR3 is TGTGCCAGCTCACTAGGGAGGGCAGATACGCAGTATTTT.

The chain joins TRBV10-3 to TRBJ1-2; D is perhaps TRBD1 (5 bases). The germline V gene has CDR1 ENHRY and CDR2 SYGVKD. CDR3 size: 13 residues. The V end lost 3 bases, the J end lost 5 bases, and 10 bases lay between the germline ends. The CDR3: CAISEKGRYGYTF. The CDR3 DNA sequence: TGTGCCATCAGTGAAAAGGGGCGGTATGGCTACACCTTC.

The rearrangement uses TRBV19 and TRBJ1-1, with a tentative D call TRBD1 (6 bases). CDR3 length: 15 residues. Germline values: CDR1 LNHDA, CDR2 SQIVND (reference sequence). Trimming took off 6 bases at V and 1 base at J, with 15 bases between the two ends. The CDR3: CASSPIRDKNTEAFF. Here the CDR3 DNA reads TGTGCCAGTAGCCCCATCCGGGACAAGAACACTGAAGCTTTCTTT.

V and J are TRBV6-1 and TRBJ1-2; 8 positions agree with TRBD1. The V gene end was trimmed by 0 bases and the J gene end by 4 bases; junction bases not matched to a gene: 7. This CDR3 contains 16 residues. CDR1 and CDR2 from the germline V gene are MNHNS and SASEGT. CDR3: CASSEAGTGPLYGYTF. CDR3 coding DNA: TGTGCCAGCAGTGAAGCTGGGACAGGACCCCTCTATGGCTACACCTTC.

V gene TRBV27 combines with J gene TRBJ2-5; D is uncertain. This CDR3 is 13 amino acids long. Germline V gene data show CDR1 as MNHEY and CDR2 as SMNVEV (reference sequence). Trimming cost V 5 bases and J 2 bases, with 9 bases left between them. The CDR3 spells CASSPRWQETQYF. The CDR3, as DNA: TGTGCCAGCAGTCCGCGTTGGCAAGAGACCCAGTACTTC.

Only one count was recorded for this clone. The chain couples TRBV4-3 to TRBJ2-7, with 7 bases that match TRBD1. The CDR3 covers 18 residues. The J segment lost 0 bases and the V segment lost 1 base, leaving 12 bases of the junction unmatched. The germline gives CDR1 LGHNA, CDR2 YSLEER. CDR3 sequence (DNA): TGCGCCAGCAGCCAAGGGTGGTTTGAGGGGACAGCCTCCTACGAGCAGTACTTC. Protein sequence: CASSQGWFEGTASYEQYF.

This clone was seen a few times. The chain carries TRBV2 and TRBJ1-1; D not certain. CDR1 SNHLY and CDR2 FYNNEI come from the germline V gene. This CDR3 region has 13 residues. Between the trimmed V and J ends, which lost 9 bases and 0 bases, there was a span of 11 bases. The CDR3 nucleotides read TGTGCCAGTTTACAGATTATGAACACTGAAGCTTTCTTT. Translating it yields CASLQIMNTEAFF.

The chain links TRBV4-1 to TRBJ2-3; D gene ambiguous. The length of the CDR3 is 13 residues. Germline V gene data show CDR1 as MGHRA and CDR2 as YSYEKL. Trimming removed 4 bases at V and 6 bases at J, with 11 bases between. DNA of the CDR3: TGCGCCAGCAGCCGAGGACGGTCCGATACGCAGTATTTT. It codes for CASSRGRSDTQYF.

The V gene is TRBV7-8, the J gene TRBJ2-5; D remains ambiguous. Deletions cut 1 base from V and 2 bases from J, with 5 bases between. This CDR3 comprises 13 residues. Germline loops: CDR1 SGHVS, CDR2 FQNEAQ. The CDR3 DNA is TGTGCCAGCAGCTTAGGTGTACAAGAGACCCAGTACTTC. Translation gives CASSLGVQETQYF.

V usage is TRBV6-6 and J usage is TRBJ1-6; no definite D call. CDR1 and CDR2 (germline): MNHNY, SVGAGI (reference sequence). The CDR3 contains 14 residues. The V and J ends lost 2 bases and 9 bases respectively, with 11 bases between them. CDR3 in amino acids: CASSYPIDGSPLHF. CDR3 DNA: TGTGCCAGCAGTTACCCAATTGACGGTTCACCCCTCCACTTT.

This clone was counted a few times. The chain has TRBV7-2 and TRBJ1-2; TRBD1 is a possible D gene (5 bases). Germline lookup yields CDR1 SGHTA and CDR2 FQGNSA. V shed 1 base and J shed 6 bases, with 9 bases lying between them. This CDR3 is 13 amino acids long. The CDR3 DNA sequence: TGTGCCAGCAGCTTAGGGGGGGTTCATGGCTACACCTTC. Translation gives CASSLGGVHGYTF.

The chain joins TRBV6-1 to TRBJ2-5; 13 bases match TRBD2. V shed 2 bases, J shed 5 bases, and the junction held 11 bases outside the gene matches. CDR3 length equals 18 residues. Germline V lookup: CDR1 MNHNS, CDR2 SASEGT. The CDR3 sequence is CASSERTSGSVLVETQYF. Written as DNA, the CDR3 is TGTGCCAGCAGTGAAAGGACTAGCGGGAGTGTGCTGGTGGAGACCCAGTACTTC.

In its sample, this clone was seen once. The rearrangement joins TRBV19 to TRBJ1-6, with D maybe TRBD1 (5 bases). Trimming took 6 bases from V and 9 from J, leaving 15 bases between them. The CDR3 totals 14 residues. From germline, CDR1 is LNHDA and CDR2 SQIVND (reference sequence). This chain's CDR3 is CASRPRQKVSPLHF. CDR3 coding DNA: TGTGCCAGTAGGCCCCGACAGAAGGTTTCACCCCTCCACTTT.

This clone occurred once. The chain uses TRBV6-1 and TRBJ2-1; D is ambiguous. The CDR3 contains 14 residues. Germline V gene sequence: CDR1 MNHNS, CDR2 SASEGT. V was pared by 5 bases and J by 11 bases, with 19 bases between. DNA of the CDR3: TGTGCCAGCAGTCCCACGGGCAGAACCAGTCAGCAGTTCTTC. This translates into CASSPTGRTSQQFF.

This chain joins TRBV7-9 and TRBJ2-1; D is ambiguous. Germline-derived CDR1 and CDR2 are SEHNR and FQNEAQ (reference sequence). This CDR3 has 11 residues. With 6 bases removed from V and 5 bases from J, the gap between germline ends came to 5 bases. The CDR3 nucleotides read TGTGCCAGCAGTCGTCACAATGAGCAGTTCTTC. Translating it yields CASSRHNEQFF.

This rearrangement joins TRBV28 to TRBJ1-2, with a tentative D call TRBD1 (6 bases). The V end lost 5 bases, the J end lost 8 bases, and 18 bases lay between the germline ends. The germline gives CDR1 MDHEN, CDR2 SYDVKM. This CDR3 region has 14 residues. The CDR3: CASSPNRGAGGYTF. CDR3 nucleotide sequence: TGTGCCAGCAGTCCCAATAGGGGGGCAGGAGGCTACACCTTC.

This clone was counted a single time. This chain links TRBV4-1 with TRBJ1-1; D is unclear. Trimming removed 0 bases from V and 3 bases from J, with 8 bases in between. The germline gives CDR1 MGHRA, CDR2 YSYEKL. CDR3 length: 14 amino acids. For the CDR3, the DNA is TGCGCCAGCAGCCAAGAAACTGATTACACTGAAGCTTTCTTT. Translating gives CASSQETDYTEAFF.